Shown below are 29 T cell receptor beta chains from a single sample sequenced in a study of blood T cell repertoires in COVID-19 (dated by TCRdb to about 2020). The library was prepared using the immunoSEQ multiplex PCR assay. TCRdb's version of the immuneACCESS table is confined to in-frame rearrangements and falls short of the full clone set. An unresolved V gene accounts for under half of the shortfall where checked; the remainder is of unknown origin. The sample profile shows 180,000 or so clones; 75% to 90% of them were found once. Together, the top ten hold roughly 6.7% of the sample. Specimen: peripheral blood. All receptors derive from a man aged 40-50 years with acute or convalescent COVID-19.

V usage is TRBV6-2 or TRBV6-3 and J usage is TRBJ1-5; D gene uncertain. The CDR3 is 14 amino acids. Germline V gene lookup returns CDR1 MNHEY and CDR2 SVGEGT. V lost 2 bases, J lost 0 bases, and 5 bases lay in between. For the CDR3, the DNA is TGTGCCAGCAGTTACGCGGATAGCAATCAGCCCCAGCATTTT. Translated, it gives CASSYADSNQPQHF.

This chain uses TRBV7-9 with TRBJ1-1; a weak D match, TRBD1 (5 bases). Looked up from germline, CDR1 is SEHNR and CDR2 is FQNEAQ (reference sequence). The CDR3 has 15 residues. V lost 2 bases to trimming and J lost 6 bases, with 16 bases between them. The CDR3 nucleotides are TGTGCCAGCAGCTTACGGGGGTACGGTAGCTCTGAAGCTTTCTTT. Its translation is CASSLRGYGSSEAFF.

This clone has just one count. This chain uses TRBV13 with TRBJ1-4; 10 bases agree with TRBD1. Germline CDR1 reads PRHDT; CDR2 reads FYEKMQ (reference sequence). V trimming: 4 bases; J trimming: 9 bases; junction bases outside the gene matches: 5. CDR3 length: 14 residues. The CDR3 DNA follows: TGTGCCAGCAGCTCCCGACAGGGGGCTAAAAAACTGTTTTTT. This encodes CASSSRQGAKKLFF.

This clone showed up just a few times. The CDR3 nucleotides read TGTGCCAGCAAATGGGAGAGCTCCTATAATTCACCCCTCCACTTT. Its protein is CASKWESSYNSPLHF. The J gene is TRBJ1-6, the V gene TRBV2, with unresolved D. In germline, CDR1 is SNHLY, CDR2 FYNNEI. This CDR3 has 15 residues. V was trimmed by 7 bases and J by 0 bases, leaving 10 bases between them.

The V call is TRBV18, the J call TRBJ1-1, with D unclear. The V end was cut by 3 bases, the J end by 0 bases, with 8 bases between. This CDR3 has 14 residues. CDR1 is KGHSH, CDR2 LQKENI, per germline. As DNA, the CDR3 is TGTGCCAGCTCACCCGCAGTGATGAACACTGAAGCTTTCTTT. Amino acid sequence: CASSPAVMNTEAFF.

The chain has TRBV7-9 and TRBJ1-1; 10 nucleotides line up with TRBD1. The V segment lost 2 bases and the J segment 0 bases; nucleotides outside the gene matches: 12. The CDR3 is 19 residues long. Germline lookup yields CDR1 SEHNR and CDR2 FQNEAQ (reference sequence). The CDR3 here is CASSLTGTGASPMNTEAFF. CDR3 sequence (DNA): TGTGCCAGCAGCTTAACCGGGACAGGGGCGTCCCCCATGAACACTGAAGCTTTCTTT.

V is TRBV5-8 and J is TRBJ1-2; 10 nucleotides line up with TRBD1. The germline V gene encodes CDR1 SGHTS and CDR2 YDEGEE. This CDR3 comprises 16 residues. The V segment lost 4 bases and the J segment 1 base; nucleotides outside the gene matches: 7. The CDR3 region is CASSPMTGGYNYGYTF. The CDR3 bases are TGTGCCAGCAGCCCCATGACAGGGGGCTATAACTATGGCTACACCTTC. Looking up the rest from reference TRBV5-8 and TRBJ1-2 gives the full variable domain: EAGVTQSPTHLIKTRGQQATLRCSPISGHTSVYWYQQALGLGLQFLLWYDEGEERNRGNFPPRFSGRQFPNYSSELNVNALELEDSALYLCASSPMTGGYNYGYTFGSGTRLTVV.

The CDR3 DNA is TGTGCCAGCAGCCCCCCTCCACGGGCCGGGGAGTACACAGATACGCAGTATTTT. Its translation is CASSPPPRAGEYTDTQYF. The chain links TRBV14 to TRBJ2-3, with TRBD2 as a possible D gene (5 bases). With 4 bases removed from V and 2 bases from J, the gap between germline ends came to 22 bases. CDR1 SGHDN and CDR2 FVKESK come from the germline V gene. The CDR3 is 18 amino acids.

The sample holds one count of this clone. The chain recombines TRBV6-7 with TRBJ2-1, with D perhaps TRBD2 (5 bases). TRBV6-7 is treated as an ORF (open reading frame) with a function not yet certain. Trimming cost V 0 bases and J 3 bases, with 21 bases left between them. This CDR3 has 19 residues. The CDR3 DNA is TGTGCCAGCAGTTACTCGGTACGGAGGACTCACTCCATCTACAATGAGCAGTTCTTC. It codes for CASSYSVRRTHSIYNEQFF.

The chain uses TRBV27 and TRBJ2-7, with D possibly TRBD1 on 6 matching bases. The germline gives CDR1 MNHEY, CDR2 SMNVEV (reference sequence). The V gene lost 3 bases and the J gene lost 2 bases, with 17 bases spanning the gap. The CDR3 spans 16 residues. The CDR3 sequence is CASSFVGGQSPYEQYF. The CDR3 region has the DNA TGTGCCAGCAGTTTTGTTGGAGGACAGTCCCCCTACGAGCAGTACTTC.

The chain combines TRBV7-8 with TRBJ2-3, with 9 bases that match TRBD2. This CDR3 comprises 15 residues. Trimming at V came to 4 bases and at J to 6 bases, leaving 8 bases not matched to a gene. CDR1 and CDR2 (germline): SGHVS, FQNEAQ. The CDR3 region is CASSSGTSLTDTQYF. CDR3 DNA: TGTGCCAGCAGCTCCGGGACTAGCCTTACCGATACGCAGTATTTT.

The chain joins TRBV6-2 or TRBV6-3 to TRBJ1-5; D is possibly TRBD1 (6 bases). From germline, CDR1 is MNHEY and CDR2 SVGEGT. Trimming removed 5 bases from V and 9 bases from J, with 29 bases in between. This CDR3 is 18 amino acids long. Here the CDR3 reads CASSTEPTGRGSFRPQHF. The CDR3 DNA is TGTGCCAGCAGTACGGAACCTACAGGGCGCGGTTCATTTCGGCCCCAGCATTTT.

The chain is built from TRBV9 and TRBJ2-4; 9 positions agree with TRBD1. The CDR3 totals 13 residues. Germline CDR1 is SGDLS and CDR2 is YYNGEE. J lost 9 bases, V lost 4 bases, and 5 bases had no gene match. The CDR3 region has the DNA TGTGCCAGCAGCCCCGGACAGGGGCTCATTCAGTACTTC. Translated, it gives CASSPGQGLIQYF.

This CDR3 is CASSSRLRGANTEAFF. The CDR3 nucleotides are TGTGCCAGCAGCTCCCGCCTACGGGGAGCGAACACTGAAGCTTTCTTT. The chain employs TRBV21-1 and TRBJ1-1. TRBV21-1 counts as a pseudogene. The CDR3 contains 16 residues.

The chain uses TRBV6-5 and TRBJ1-6; unclear D gene. CDR3 length: 11 amino acids. The V gene's germline CDR1 is MNHEY and CDR2 SVGAGI. Trimming took off 7 bases at V and 11 bases at J, with 9 bases between the two ends. The CDR3 reads CASNTFPPLHF. In DNA, the CDR3 is TGTGCCAGCAACACCTTCCCACCCCTCCACTTT.

The chain couples TRBV19 to TRBJ2-3, with 9 bases aligning to TRBD2. CDR1 and CDR2 (germline): LNHDA, SQIVND (reference sequence). CDR3 size: 15 residues. V lost 8 bases, J lost 4 bases, and 10 bases stayed unmatched. For the CDR3, the DNA is TGTGCCAGTTGCGGGGGGGCCTCTTTCTCAGATACGCAGTATTTT. It translates to CASCGGASFSDTQYF.

The chain is built from TRBV5-6 and TRBJ1-2; D remains unclear. CDR3 size: 15 residues. Germline lookup yields CDR1 SGHDT and CDR2 YYEEEE. The ends were cut back, 2 bases at V and 5 bases at J, with 16 bases in the middle. Here the CDR3 reads CASSLPNSLFYGYTF. Written as DNA, the CDR3 is TGTGCCAGCAGCTTACCCAACAGCCTTTTTTATGGCTACACCTTC. Combining the CDR3 with reference TRBV5-6 and TRBJ1-2 gives the whole variable domain DAGVTQSPTHLIKTRGQQVTLRCSPKSGHDTVSWYQQALGQGPQFIFQYYEEEERQRGNFPDRFSGHQFPNYSSELNVNALLLGDSALYLCASSLPNSLFYGYTFGSGTRLTVV.

This chain uses TRBV25-1 with TRBJ2-5; 11 bases match TRBD1. Germline CDR1 and CDR2: MGHDK and SYGVNS. CDR3 length: 15 residues. Unmatched junction bases numbered 4, after V lost 3 bases and J lost 4 bases. Written as DNA, the CDR3 is TGTGCCAGCAGTGAGCCGGGACAGGGGGGAGAGACCCAGTACTTC. Its protein is CASSEPGQGGETQYF.

V usage is TRBV9 and J usage is TRBJ2-3; 8 bases agree with TRBD2. Germline trimming cut 0 bases from V and 2 bases from J; bases unmatched to any gene: 2. The CDR3 has 15 amino acids. CDR1 is SGDLS and CDR2 is YYNGEE in the germline V gene. CDR3 sequence reads: CASSVEGLATDTQYF. The CDR3 coding sequence is TGTGCCAGCAGCGTAGAAGGACTAGCCACAGATACGCAGTATTTT.

The gene calls are TRBV28 and TRBJ2-1; perhaps TRBD2 as D (5 bases). Germline CDR1 reads MDHEN; CDR2 reads SYDVKM. This CDR3 has 16 amino acids. Deletions cut 4 bases from V and 3 bases from J, with 16 bases between. CDR3 coding DNA: TGTGCCAGCAGTTCCCCCAGAGGGCCTCACTACAATGAGCAGTTCTTC. Its protein is CASSSPRGPHYNEQFF.

The rearrangement links TRBV18 to TRBJ1-5; 8 bases map to TRBD1. From germline, CDR1 is KGHSH and CDR2 LQKENI. J gave up 0 bases and V 3 bases, and 4 bases lay outside the gene matches. The CDR3 contains 16 residues. The CDR3 here is CASSPGQAYSNQPQHF. Here the CDR3 DNA reads TGTGCCAGCTCACCGGGACAGGCGTATAGCAATCAGCCCCAGCATTTT.

The chain combines TRBV6-1 with TRBJ2-5, with D perhaps TRBD1 (5 bases). This CDR3 is 16 amino acids long. The V gene lost 0 bases and the J gene lost 0 bases, with 11 bases spanning the gap. The germline gives CDR1 MNHNS, CDR2 SASEGT. The CDR3 reads CASSEARTMYQETQYF. Here the CDR3 DNA reads TGTGCCAGCAGTGAAGCGAGGACAATGTACCAAGAGACCCAGTACTTC.

The gene calls are TRBV27 and TRBJ2-1; no clear D. V was cut by 3 bases and J by 0 bases, with 12 bases left in between. Germline V gene sequence: CDR1 MNHEY, CDR2 SMNVEV (reference sequence). The CDR3 contains 16 residues. The CDR3 protein is CASSFQRSLSYNEQFF. The CDR3 nucleotides are TGTGCCAGCAGTTTTCAGCGTTCCCTCTCCTACAATGAGCAGTTCTTC.

This clone was seen once. This sequence joins TRBV5-4 and TRBJ1-6; 8 positions match TRBD1. The CDR3 totals 15 residues. CDR1 and CDR2 from the germline V gene are SGHNT and YYREEE (reference sequence). V trimming: 4 bases; J trimming: 8 bases; junction bases outside the gene matches: 8. DNA for the CDR3: TGTGCCAGCAGCATCCGGGACAGGTGGGATTCACCCCTCCACTTT. Its translation: CASSIRDRWDSPLHF.

The rearrangement uses TRBV7-8 and TRBJ2-5; the match to TRBD2 covers 7 bases. Germline V gene lookup returns CDR1 SGHVS and CDR2 FQNEAQ. V was clipped by 6 bases and J by 1 base; unmatched bases: 5. The CDR3 runs to 14 residues. The DNA for the CDR3 is TGTGCCAGCAGTGTGGGGACTATCCAAGAGACCCAGTACTTC. Its translation: CASSVGTIQETQYF. Looking up the rest from reference TRBV7-8 and TRBJ2-5 gives the full variable domain: GAGVSQSPRYKVAKRGQDVALRCDPISGHVSLFWYQQALGQGPEFLTYFQNEAQLDKSGLPSDRFFAERPEGSVSTLKIQRTQQEDSAVYLCASSVGTIQETQYFGPGTRLLVL.

V gene TRBV19 combines with J gene TRBJ2-7; a weak D match, TRBD2 (5 bases). CDR1 is LNHDA and CDR2 is SQIVND in the germline V gene (reference sequence). V gave up 3 bases and J gave up 3 bases, with 12 bases separating them. The CDR3 extends over 14 amino acids. DNA for the CDR3: TGTGCCAGTAGTATCTCCCGGGGTTTCTACGAGCAGTACTTC. Residues: CASSISRGFYEQYF.

V and J are TRBV6-5 and TRBJ2-7; D gene unclear. This CDR3 spans 16 amino acids. CDR1 is MNHEY and CDR2 is SVGAGI in the germline V gene. With 0 bases removed from V and 0 bases from J, the gap between germline ends came to 12 bases. The CDR3 DNA sequence: TGTGCCAGCAGTTACTCCGGCGGAATGAACTCCTACGAGCAGTACTTC. Its translation: CASSYSGGMNSYEQYF.

The rearrangement joins TRBV7-9 to TRBJ2-7, with TRBD2 matching 9 bases. Germline-derived CDR1 and CDR2 are SEHNR and FQNEAQ (reference sequence). J lost 0 bases, V lost 5 bases, and 8 bases had no gene match. This CDR3 contains 16 residues. The CDR3 DNA is TGTGCCAGCAGCCCAGCGGGGGGCCTCTCCTCCTACGAGCAGTACTTC. This encodes CASSPAGGLSSYEQYF.

The chain uses TRBV5-1 and TRBJ2-7, with D perhaps matching TRBD1 (5 bases). Trimming cost V 3 bases and J 3 bases, with 10 bases left between them. Germline CDR1 is SGHRS and CDR2 is YFSETQ. The CDR3 covers 13 residues. CDR3 region: CASSYPGIYEQYF. DNA for the CDR3: TGCGCCAGCAGCTATCCAGGGATCTACGAGCAGTACTTC.